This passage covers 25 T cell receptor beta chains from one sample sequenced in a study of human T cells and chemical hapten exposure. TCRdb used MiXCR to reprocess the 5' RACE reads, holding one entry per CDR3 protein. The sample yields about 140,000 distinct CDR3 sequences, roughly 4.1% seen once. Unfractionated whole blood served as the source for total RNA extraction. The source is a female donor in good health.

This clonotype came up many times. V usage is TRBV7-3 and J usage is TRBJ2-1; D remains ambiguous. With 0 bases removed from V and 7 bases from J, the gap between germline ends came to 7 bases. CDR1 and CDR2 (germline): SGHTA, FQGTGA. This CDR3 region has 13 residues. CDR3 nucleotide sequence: TGTGCCAGCAGCTTAACGTATGAGAATGAGCAGTTCTTC. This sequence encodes CASSLTYENEQFF.

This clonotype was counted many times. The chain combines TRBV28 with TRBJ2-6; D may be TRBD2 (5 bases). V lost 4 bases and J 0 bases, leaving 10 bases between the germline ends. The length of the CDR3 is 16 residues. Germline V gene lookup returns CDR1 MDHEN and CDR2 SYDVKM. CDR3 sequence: CASSSGLSSGANVLTF. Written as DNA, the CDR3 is TGTGCCAGCAGTTCAGGACTCAGCTCTGGGGCCAACGTCCTGACTTTC.

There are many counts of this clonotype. The CDR3 nucleotides read TGTGCCAGCAGCCAAGCGGGGAGGGGTCAGCATTTT. It codes for CASSQAGRGQHF. The gene calls are TRBV3-1 and TRBJ1-5, with D perhaps TRBD1 (5 bases). The V and J ends lost 1 base and 13 bases respectively, with 11 bases between them. The CDR3 has 12 amino acids. CDR1 is LGHDT and CDR2 is YNNKEL in the germline V gene (reference sequence).

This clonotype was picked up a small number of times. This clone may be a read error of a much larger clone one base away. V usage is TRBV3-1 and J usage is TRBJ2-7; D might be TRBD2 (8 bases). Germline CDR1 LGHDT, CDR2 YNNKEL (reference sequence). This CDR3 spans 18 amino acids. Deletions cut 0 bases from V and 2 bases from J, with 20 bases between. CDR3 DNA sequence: TGTGCCAGCAGCCAAGAAGGGGGCGGGGGGCGAAAGACCTACGAGCAGTACTTC. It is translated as CASSQEGGGGRKTYEQYF.

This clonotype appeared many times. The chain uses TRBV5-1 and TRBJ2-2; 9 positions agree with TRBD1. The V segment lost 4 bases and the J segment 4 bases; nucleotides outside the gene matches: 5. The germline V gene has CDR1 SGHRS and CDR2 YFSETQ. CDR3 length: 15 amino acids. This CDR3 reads CASSIQGAGTGELFF. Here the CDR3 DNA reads TGCGCCAGCAGCATACAGGGGGCTGGCACCGGGGAGCTGTTTTTT.

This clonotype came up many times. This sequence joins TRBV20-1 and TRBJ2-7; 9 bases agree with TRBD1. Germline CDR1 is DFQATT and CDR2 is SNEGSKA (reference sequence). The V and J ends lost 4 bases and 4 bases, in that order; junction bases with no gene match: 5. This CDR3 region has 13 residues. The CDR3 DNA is TGCAGTGCTACTCGGACAGGGGATTACGAGCAGTACTTC. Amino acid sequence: CSATRTGDYEQYF.

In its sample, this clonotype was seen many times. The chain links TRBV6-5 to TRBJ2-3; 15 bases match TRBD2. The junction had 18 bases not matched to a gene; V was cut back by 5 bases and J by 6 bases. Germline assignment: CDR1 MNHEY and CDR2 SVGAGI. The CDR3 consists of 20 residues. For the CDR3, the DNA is TGTGCCAGCAGTAATCCGGGACTAGCGGGGGGACCTAGAAGGGGCGATACGCAGTATTTT. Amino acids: CASSNPGLAGGPRRGDTQYF.

For the CDR3, the DNA is TGTGCCAGCAGTGACCCCAAGCGGGGAATGAACACCGGGGAGCTGTTTTTT. Its translation is CASSDPKRGMNTGELFF. V usage is TRBV25-1 and J usage is TRBJ2-2; 7 positions match TRBD2. The CDR3 length is 17 residues. The trim removed 3 bases at V and 1 base at J, leaving 8 bases unmatched. CDR1 is MGHDK, CDR2 SYGVNS, per germline.

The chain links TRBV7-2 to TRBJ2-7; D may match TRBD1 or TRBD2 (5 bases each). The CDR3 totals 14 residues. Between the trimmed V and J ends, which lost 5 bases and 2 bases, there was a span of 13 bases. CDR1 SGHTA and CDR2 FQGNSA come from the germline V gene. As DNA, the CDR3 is TGTGCCAGCAGCCTACCGGGACGGACCTACGAGCAGTACTTC. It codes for CASSLPGRTYEQYF.

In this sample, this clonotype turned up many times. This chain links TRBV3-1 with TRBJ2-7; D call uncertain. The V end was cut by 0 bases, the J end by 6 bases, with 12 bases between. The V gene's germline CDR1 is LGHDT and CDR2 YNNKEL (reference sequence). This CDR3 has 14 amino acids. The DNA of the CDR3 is TGTGCCAGCAGCCAAGATGGCACCTGGGGCGAGCAGTACTTC. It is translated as CASSQDGTWGEQYF.

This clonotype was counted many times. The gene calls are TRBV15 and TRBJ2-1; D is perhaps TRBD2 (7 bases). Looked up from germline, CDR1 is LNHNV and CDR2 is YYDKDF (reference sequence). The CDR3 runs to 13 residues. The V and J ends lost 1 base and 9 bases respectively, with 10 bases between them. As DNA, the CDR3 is TGTGCCACCAGCAGAGTAAGGGGGGGTGAGCAGTTCTTC. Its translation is CATSRVRGGEQFF.

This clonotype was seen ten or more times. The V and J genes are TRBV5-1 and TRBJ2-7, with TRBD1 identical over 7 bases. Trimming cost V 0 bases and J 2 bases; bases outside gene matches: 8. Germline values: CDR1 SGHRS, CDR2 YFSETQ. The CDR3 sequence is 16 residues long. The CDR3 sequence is CASSLAPDRTTYEQYF. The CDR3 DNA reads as TGCGCCAGCAGCTTGGCCCCGGACAGGACAACCTACGAGCAGTACTTC.

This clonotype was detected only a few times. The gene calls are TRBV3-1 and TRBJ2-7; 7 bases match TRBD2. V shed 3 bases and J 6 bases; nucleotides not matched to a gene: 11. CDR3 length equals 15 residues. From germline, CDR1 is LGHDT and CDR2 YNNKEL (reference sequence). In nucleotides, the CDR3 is TGTGCCAGCAGCCAGGAGTCGGGGGGTTGGCGCGAGCAGTACTTC. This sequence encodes CASSQESGGWREQYF.

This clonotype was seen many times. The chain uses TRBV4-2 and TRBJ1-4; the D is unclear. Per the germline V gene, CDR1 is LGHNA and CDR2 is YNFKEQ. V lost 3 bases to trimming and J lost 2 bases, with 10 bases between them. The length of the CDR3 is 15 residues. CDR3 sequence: CASSQIGGTNEKLFF. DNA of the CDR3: TGTGCCAGCAGCCAGATAGGAGGGACTAATGAAAAACTGTTTTTT.

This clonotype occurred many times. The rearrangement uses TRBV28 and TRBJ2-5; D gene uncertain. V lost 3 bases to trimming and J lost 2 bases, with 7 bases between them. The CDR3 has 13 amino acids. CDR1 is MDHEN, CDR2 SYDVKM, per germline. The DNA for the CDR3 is TGTGCCAGCAGTTTTTCCGGGCAAGAGACCCAGTACTTC. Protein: CASSFSGQETQYF.

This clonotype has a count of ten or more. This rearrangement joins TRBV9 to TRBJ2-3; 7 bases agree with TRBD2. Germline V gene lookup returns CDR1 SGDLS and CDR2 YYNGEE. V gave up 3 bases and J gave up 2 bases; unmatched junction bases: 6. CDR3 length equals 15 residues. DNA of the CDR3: TGTGCCAGCAGCGGAGAGGGACTATACACAGATACGCAGTATTTT. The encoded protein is CASSGEGLYTDTQYF. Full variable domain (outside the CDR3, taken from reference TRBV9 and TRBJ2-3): DSGVTQTPKHLITATGQRVTLRCSPRSGDLSVYWYQQSLDQGLQFLIQYYNGEERAKGNILERFSAQQFPDLHSELNLSSLELGDSALYFCASSGEGLYTDTQYFGPGTRLTVL.

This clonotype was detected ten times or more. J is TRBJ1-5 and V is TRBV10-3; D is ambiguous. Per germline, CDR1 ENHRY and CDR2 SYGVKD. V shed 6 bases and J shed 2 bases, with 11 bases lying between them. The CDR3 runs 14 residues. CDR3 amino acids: CAISIGGGNQPQHF. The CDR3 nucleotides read TGTGCCATCAGCATCGGCGGGGGCAATCAGCCCCAGCATTTT.

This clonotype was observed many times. The CDR3 DNA reads as TGTGCCAGCAGCTTAGTAGGAGGACAGGGGGCGGCTACTAATGAAAAACTGTTTTTT. Its protein product is CASSLVGGQGAATNEKLFF. The chain is built from TRBV7-9 and TRBJ1-4; 11 bases are a match to TRBD1. Losses at the gene ends were 1 base for V and 2 bases for J; bases not matched to a gene: 9. This CDR3 region has 19 residues. Germline V gives CDR1 SEHNR, CDR2 FQNEAQ (reference sequence).

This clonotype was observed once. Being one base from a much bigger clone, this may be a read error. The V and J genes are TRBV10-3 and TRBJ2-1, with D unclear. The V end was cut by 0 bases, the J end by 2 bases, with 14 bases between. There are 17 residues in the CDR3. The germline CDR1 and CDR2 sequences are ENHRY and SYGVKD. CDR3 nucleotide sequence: TGTGCCATCAGTGAGTCCTTACGGACGAGCGCCTACAATGAGCAGTTCTTC. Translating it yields CAISESLRTSAYNEQFF.

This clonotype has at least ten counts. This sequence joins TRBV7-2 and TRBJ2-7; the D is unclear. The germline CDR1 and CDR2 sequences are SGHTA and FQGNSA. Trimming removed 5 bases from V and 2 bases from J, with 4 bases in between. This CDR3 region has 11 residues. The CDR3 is CASSPAYEQYF. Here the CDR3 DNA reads TGTGCCAGCAGCCCCGCCTACGAGCAGTACTTC.

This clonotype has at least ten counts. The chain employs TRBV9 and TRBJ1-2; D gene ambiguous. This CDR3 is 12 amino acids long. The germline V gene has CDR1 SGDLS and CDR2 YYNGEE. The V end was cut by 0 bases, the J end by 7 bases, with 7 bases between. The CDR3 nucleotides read TGTGCCAGCAGCGTAGCAGCCAGTGGCTACACCTTC. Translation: CASSVAASGYTF. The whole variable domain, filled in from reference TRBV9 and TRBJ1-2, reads DSGVTQTPKHLITATGQRVTLRCSPRSGDLSVYWYQQSLDQGLQFLIQYYNGEERAKGNILERFSAQQFPDLHSELNLSSLELGDSALYFCASSVAASGYTFGSGTRLTVV.

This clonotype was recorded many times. DNA of the CDR3: TGCAGTGCTAGTCCGCCTAGCGGGGGGCGGGCAGATACGCAGTATTTT. It translates to CSASPPSGGRADTQYF. This chain uses TRBV20-1 with TRBJ2-3, with 11 bases fitting TRBD2. Germline V lookup: CDR1 DFQATT, CDR2 SNEGSKA (reference sequence). The CDR3 consists of 16 residues. V trimming: 3 bases; J trimming: 4 bases; junction bases outside the gene matches: 9.

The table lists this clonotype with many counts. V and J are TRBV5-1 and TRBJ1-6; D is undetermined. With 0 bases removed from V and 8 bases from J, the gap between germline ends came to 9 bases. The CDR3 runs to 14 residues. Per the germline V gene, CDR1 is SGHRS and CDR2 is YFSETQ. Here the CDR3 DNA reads TGCGCCAGCAGCTTGGCGGCCCCGGATTCACCCCTCCACTTT. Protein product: CASSLAAPDSPLHF. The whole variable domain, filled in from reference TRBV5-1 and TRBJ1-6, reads KAGVTQTPRYLIKTRGQQVTLSCSPISGHRSVSWYQQTPGQGLQFLFEYFSETQRNKGNFPGRFSGRQFSNSRSEMNVSTLELGDSALYLCASSLAAPDSPLHFGNGTRLTVT.

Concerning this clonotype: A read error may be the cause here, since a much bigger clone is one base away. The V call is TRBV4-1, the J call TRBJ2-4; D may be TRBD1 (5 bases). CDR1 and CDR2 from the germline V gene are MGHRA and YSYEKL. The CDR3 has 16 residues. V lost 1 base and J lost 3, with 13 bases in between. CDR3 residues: CASSQVLSGYKNIQYF. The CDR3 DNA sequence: TGCGCCAGCAGCCAAGTGTTGTCAGGGTACAAAAACATTCAGTACTTC.

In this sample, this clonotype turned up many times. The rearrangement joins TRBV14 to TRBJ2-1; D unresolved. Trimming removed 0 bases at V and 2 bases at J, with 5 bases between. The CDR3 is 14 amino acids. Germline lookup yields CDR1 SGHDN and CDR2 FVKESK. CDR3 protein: CASSQDETYNEQFF. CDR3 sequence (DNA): TGTGCCAGCAGCCAAGATGAGACCTACAATGAGCAGTTCTTC. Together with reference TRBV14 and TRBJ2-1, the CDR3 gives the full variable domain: EAGVTQFPSHSVIEKGQTVTLRCDPISGHDNLYWYRRVMGKEIKFLLHFVKESKQDESGMPNNRFLAERTGGTYSTLKVQPAELEDSGVYFCASSQDETYNEQFFGPGTRLTVL.